A selection of T cell receptor beta chains follows, all from one sample in a study of blood T cells in healthy people across ages. TCRdb re-derived calls from the 5' RACE reads in MiXCR, one entry per CDR3 protein. The table lists 1.5 million to 2 million distinct CDR3 sequences, around 48% of them singletons, with 2% to 2.5% in the top ten. Material for sequencing was blood. These receptors came from a woman in her forties in good health. The CDR3 runs from the conserved cysteine through the conserved F or W. The order of the fields is D gene, J gene, clone size, V gene, CDR3 protein, CDR3 DNA. The D gene is left open where the match is weak. Some rows mark clone size as missing; the rest say once, few, many or name a class of expanded clone.

- | TRBJ2-7 | - | TRBV7-9 | CASSLARGARNEQYF | TGTGCCAGCAGCTTAGCGCGCGGGGCTCGAAACGAGCAGTACTTC
TRBD1 | TRBJ1-6 | - | TRBV6-6 | CASSPPQGRVNSPLHF | TGTGCCAGCAGCCCGCCACAGGGGCGCGTAAATTCACCCCTCCACTTT
- | TRBJ1-2 | - | TRBV11-2 | CASSLNAVVNYGYTF | TGTGCCAGCAGCTTAAACGCGGTGGTGAACTATGGCTACACCTTC
- | TRBJ2-1 | - | TRBV4-2 | CASSQDFRVNEQFF | TGTGCCAGCAGCCAAGATTTCCGGGTCAATGAGCAGTTCTTC
- | TRBJ2-1 | - | TRBV6-1 | CATLTRVNNEQFF | TGTGCCACCCTGACTAGGGTAAACAATGAGCAGTTCTTC
- | TRBJ1-5 | - | TRBV6-5 | CASRELGGNQPQHF | TGTGCCAGCAGAGAACTCGGGGGCAATCAGCCCCAGCATTTT
- | TRBJ1-2 | - | TRBV18 | CASSPDSTLRSGYTF | TGTGCCAGCTCACCTGACAGCACACTACGCAGTGGCTACACCTTC
- | TRBJ2-7 | - | TRBV29-1 | CSGGSYNEQYF | TGCAGCGGAGGGTCCTACAATGAGCAGTACTTC
TRBD1 | TRBJ1-6 | - | TRBV4-2 | CASSQDAGGGNSPLHF | TGTGCCAGCAGCCAAGACGCAGGGGGCGGGAATTCACCCCTCCACTTT
TRBD2 | TRBJ2-1 | few | TRBV7-3 | CASSFLRTSTEQFF | TGTGCCAGCAGCTTTCTAAGGACTAGCACTGAGCAGTTCTTC
TRBD1 | TRBJ1-6 | few | TRBV4-3 | CASSPLPGTGPSPLHF | TGCGCCAGCAGCCCATTGCCCGGGACAGGGCCATCACCCCTCCACTTT
TRBD2 | TRBJ2-5 | - | TRBV5-5 | CASTAVASGKETQYF | TGTGCCAGCACCGCCGTCGCTAGCGGTAAAGAGACCCAGTACTTC
TRBD1 | TRBJ2-5 | - | TRBV5-1 | CASSLARTGRPETQYF | TGCGCCAGCAGCTTGGCCCGGACAGGGCGGCCGGAGACCCAGTACTTC
TRBD2 | TRBJ2-7 | - | TRBV4-2 | CASSPAGGGASYEQYF | TGTGCCAGCAGCCCCGCTGGCGGGGGGGCGTCCTACGAGCAGTACTTC
TRBD1 | TRBJ1-6 | - | TRBV6-6 | CASSRRQGEGNSPLHF | TGTGCCAGCAGTCGCCGACAGGGGGAGGGCAATTCACCCCTCCACTTT
- | TRBJ1-4 | few | TRBV7-3 | CASSLTGQSNEKLFF | TGTGCCAGCAGCTTAACTGGGCAGAGTAATGAAAAACTGTTTTTT
- | TRBJ2-5 | - | TRBV9 | CASSPWGGAGQETQYF | TGTGCCAGCAGCCCATGGGGGGGGGCAGGCCAAGAGACCCAGTACTTC
- | TRBJ1-1 | - | TRBV6-1 | CASKIQGLNTEAFF | TGTGCCAGCAAGATTCAAGGATTGAACACTGAAGCTTTCTTT
- | TRBJ2-7 | - | TRBV24-1 | CATSDQYEQYF | TGTGCCACCAGTGACCAATACGAGCAGTACTTC
- | TRBJ2-7 | few | TRBV7-2 | CASSFYPRAMTYEQYF | TGTGCCAGCAGCTTTTATCCCCGGGCCATGACCTACGAGCAGTACTTC
- | TRBJ1-1 | few | TRBV4-2 | CASSQVQDTEAFF | TGTGCCAGCAGCCAAGTCCAGGACACTGAAGCTTTCTTT
- | TRBJ2-4 | - | TRBV7-9 | CASSPSGATKNIQYF | TGTGCCAGCAGCCCGTCGGGGGCGACCAAAAACATTCAGTACTTC
- | TRBJ2-3 | many | TRBV11-1 | CASSLALPDTQYF | TGTGCCAGCAGCTTAGCTCTGCCAGATACGCAGTATTTT
- | TRBJ1-4 | few | TRBV29-1 | CSVGKNEKLFF | TGCAGCGTGGGTAAAAATGAAAAACTGTTTTTT
- | TRBJ1-2 | - | TRBV9 | CASSVDTGAYGYTF | TGTGCCAGCAGCGTAGACACAGGAGCCTATGGCTACACCTTC
- | TRBJ2-7 | - | TRBV6-2/TRBV6-3 | CASSADSFSRITQYF | TGTGCCAGCAGCGCCGACTCGTTCTCTAGGATAACCCAGTACTTC
- | TRBJ2-3 | - | TRBV12-3/TRBV12-4 | CASSLWARGGTSTDTQYF | TGTGCCAGCAGTTTATGGGCCCGAGGGGGAACTAGCACAGATACGCAGTATTTT
TRBD2 | TRBJ2-3 | few | TRBV5-1 | CASSLSSGGAADTQYF | TGTGCCAGCAGCTTAAGTAGCGGGGGGGCTGCAGATACGCAGTATTTT
- | TRBJ1-6 | - | TRBV7-2 | CASSLVPQSPLHF | TGTGCCAGCAGCTTAGTCCCGCAATCACCCCTCCACTTT
- | TRBJ2-5 | - | TRBV9 | CASSGGRTETQYF | TGTGCCAGCAGCGGGGGGCGGACAGAGACCCAGTACTTC
- | TRBJ2-7 | few | TRBV6-6 | CASSPFSEGSHEQYF | TGTGCCAGCAGTCCCTTCTCGGAGGGGTCCCACGAGCAGTACTTC
- | TRBJ2-3 | - | TRBV7-2 | CASSYKTGTLDTQYF | TGTGCCAGCAGCTATAAGACAGGTACCTTGGATACGCAGTATTTT
TRBD2 | TRBJ2-5 | - | TRBV28 | CASRLGLAGGGEQYF | TGTGCCAGCAGATTAGGACTAGCGGGGGGTGGTGAGCAGTACTTC
- | TRBJ1-1 | - | TRBV7-8 | CASSGFRTLPTEAFF | TGTGCCAGCAGCGGATTCAGGACCCTCCCCACTGAAGCTTTCTTT
- | TRBJ1-2 | - | TRBV27 | CASNPNRVPNYGYTF | TGTGCCAGCAACCCCAACAGGGTACCTAACTATGGCTACACCTTC
TRBD2 | TRBJ2-1 | few | TRBV7-7 | CASSRGTRSNEQFF | TGTGCTAGCAGCCGCGGGACTAGGTCTAATGAGCAGTTCTTC
TRBD2 | TRBJ2-5 | - | TRBV29-1 | CGVEEPGGYQYF | TGCGGCGTTGAAGAACCGGGAGGGTACCAGTACTTC
- | TRBJ2-6 | - | TRBV5-6 | CASITGSGANVLTF | TGTGCCAGCATCACAGGGTCTGGGGCCAACGTCCTGACTTTC
TRBD2 | TRBJ2-3 | few | TRBV3-1 | CASSLTSGDTDTQYF | TGTGCCAGCAGCCTTACTAGCGGCGACACAGATACGCAGTATTTT
- | TRBJ2-3 | - | TRBV7-2 | CASSARGGVSTGTQYF | TGTGCCAGCAGCGCCCGAGGGGGGGTTAGCACAGGTACGCAGTATTTT
- | TRBJ1-2 | - | TRBV4-3 | CASSQEGGATYGYTF | TGCGCCAGCAGCCAAGAGGGTGGGGCGACCTATGGCTACACCTTC
TRBD1 | TRBJ2-7 | - | TRBV5-1 | CASSSGGQGSTYEQYF | TGCGCCAGCAGCTCGGGAGGACAGGGGAGCACCTACGAGCAGTACTTC
- | TRBJ1-5 | few | TRBV12-3/TRBV12-4 | CASSAKGRVHQPQHF | TGTGCCAGCAGTGCCAAGGGTAGAGTTCATCAGCCCCAGCATTTT
- | TRBJ2-7 | - | TRBV28 | CASRRDPNEQYF | TGTGCCAGCAGGCGGGATCCCAACGAGCAGTACTTC
TRBD1 | TRBJ2-1 | few | TRBV20-1 | CSASPRQGSYNEQFF | TGCAGTGCTAGCCCCAGACAGGGGAGCTACAATGAGCAGTTCTTC
TRBD1 | TRBJ2-1 | - | TRBV20-1 | CSAEARNDRANEQFF | TGCAGTGCTGAGGCCCGTAATGACAGGGCCAATGAGCAGTTCTTC
- | TRBJ1-2 | - | TRBV29-1 | CSVDGVREVGYGYTF | TGCAGCGTTGACGGGGTCAGGGAAGTCGGCTATGGCTACACCTTC
- | TRBJ1-1 | - | TRBV4-1 | CASSHAQGPTEAFF | TGCGCCAGCAGCCATGCTCAGGGTCCCACTGAAGCTTTCTTT
- | TRBJ2-2 | once | TRBV27 | CASSLRPTNTGELFF | TGTGCCAGCAGTTTACGTCCGACGAACACCGGGGAGCTGTTTTTT
- | TRBJ2-5 | few | TRBV6-2/TRBV6-3 | CASSRDWMETQYF | TGTGCCAGCAGCCGGGACTGGATGGAGACCCAGTACTTC
TRBD1 | TRBJ1-6 | - | TRBV27 | CASSSHPGTGGFGNSPLHF | TGTGCCAGCAGTTCCCATCCCGGGACAGGGGGTTTTGGTAATTCACCCCTCCACTTT
TRBD1 | TRBJ1-2 | - | TRBV27 | CASRGDRAHGYTF | TGTGCCAGCAGGGGTGACAGGGCTCATGGCTACACCTTC
TRBD2 | TRBJ2-3 | - | TRBV12-3/TRBV12-4 | CASNGLAGGSTDTQYF | TGTGCCAGCAACGGACTAGCGGGGGGCAGCACAGATACGCAGTATTTT
TRBD2 | TRBJ2-1 | - | TRBV20-1 | CSARDEGLAGSSCNEQFF | TGCAGTGCTAGAGATGAGGGACTAGCGGGGAGCTCCTGCAATGAGCAGTTCTTC
- | TRBJ2-3 | - | TRBV7-9 | CASSLAGIADTQYF | TGTGCCAGCAGCTTAGCGGGCATCGCAGATACGCAGTATTTT
- | TRBJ2-5 | many | TRBV2 | CASTTQETQYF | TGTGCCAGCACAACCCAAGAGACCCAGTACTTC
TRBD2 | TRBJ2-3 | - | TRBV10-3 | CAISESKAGVSTDTQYF | TGTGCCATCAGTGAGTCTAAAGCGGGGGTTAGCACAGATACGCAGTATTTT
- | TRBJ1-2 | - | TRBV2 | CASSEALQVRGYTF | TGTGCCAGCAGTGAAGCACTGCAGGTCCGTGGCTACACCTTC
TRBD1 | TRBJ1-5 | - | TRBV6-5 | CASSNDRGGNQPQHF | TGTGCCAGCAGCAACGACAGGGGCGGCAATCAGCCCCAGCATTTT
TRBD1 | TRBJ1-2 | - | TRBV29-1 | CSVLGQGAIGYTF | TGCAGCGTCCTGGGACAGGGGGCGATTGGCTACACCTTC